This entry lists 21 T cell receptor beta chains sequenced from one sample in a study of shared clonotypes between healthy human individuals (dated by TCRdb to the early 2020s). The library came from the immunoSEQ multiplex PCR assay. Not all clones reach the TCRdb copy of this immuneACCESS table, which keeps in-frame sequences only. Checked studies attribute under half of the gap to unresolved V genes and leave the rest unexplained. The sample profile shows approximately 1,000,000 clones; more than 75% of them were found once. Of the sample, around 0.47% falls within the top ten clones. The sequenced material came from memory CD4+ T cells from PBMCs. What the cell subset or site label conveys for this sample: CD45RA-negative fraction. These receptor sequences come from a young man in good health. Some clones in this sample may be carry-over from other donors' samples.

CDR3 loop: CASSALTGGTEAFF. CDR3 bases: TGTGCCAGCAGCGCCCTGACAGGGGGCACTGAAGCTTTCTTT. V is TRBV9 and J is TRBJ1-1; TRBD1 matches 9 bases. From germline, CDR1 is SGDLS and CDR2 YYNGEE. CDR3 size: 14 residues. V lost 3 bases to trimming and J lost 4 bases; unmatched junction nucleotides: 4. The whole variable domain, filled in from reference TRBV9 and TRBJ1-1, reads DSGVTQTPKHLITATGQRVTLRCSPRSGDLSVYWYQQSLDQGLQFLIQYYNGEERAKGNILERFSAQQFPDLHSELNLSSLELGDSALYFCASSALTGGTEAFFGQGTRLTVV.

V and J are TRBV5-1 and TRBJ2-3; perhaps TRBD2 as D (5 bases). Looked up from germline, CDR1 is SGHRS and CDR2 is YFSETQ. This CDR3 is built from 14 residues. The V gene lost 4 bases and the J gene lost 4 bases, with 13 bases spanning the gap. The CDR3: CASSTGMEADTQYF. The DNA for the CDR3 is TGCGCCAGCAGCACCGGGATGGAAGCAGATACGCAGTATTTT.

This clone was counted between two and nine times. The V gene is TRBV7-9, the J gene TRBJ1-1; tentative D call: TRBD1 (6 bases). Trimming took 5 bases from V and 4 from J, leaving 17 bases between them. This CDR3 has 15 amino acids. Germline-derived CDR1 and CDR2 are SEHNR and FQNEAQ (reference sequence). CDR3 protein: CASSPGTSLGTEAFF. Written as DNA, the CDR3 is TGTGCCAGCAGCCCTGGGACATCTCTTGGCACTGAAGCTTTCTTT.

The chain uses TRBV10-3 and TRBJ1-2; D ambiguous. The CDR3 runs to 13 residues. CDR1 and CDR2 (germline): ENHRY, SYGVKD. With 3 bases removed from V and 3 bases from J, the gap between germline ends came to 8 bases. The CDR3 DNA is TGTGCCATCAGTGATTCGAGGGACTATGGCTACACCTTC. It specifies CAISDSRDYGYTF.

V gene TRBV29-1 combines with J gene TRBJ1-1; D uncertain. V dropped 4 bases and J dropped 2 bases, with 11 bases sitting between them. The CDR3 is 13 amino acids. Germline CDR1 is SQVTM and CDR2 is ANQGSEA. The CDR3 is CSVVSSTNTEAFF. CDR3 bases: TGCAGCGTTGTTTCGTCCACAAACACTGAAGCTTTCTTT.

This clone was detected only a few times. V usage is TRBV9 and J usage is TRBJ2-7; 12 bases are a match to TRBD2. This CDR3 is built from 15 residues. Germline V gene data show CDR1 as SGDLS and CDR2 as YYNGEE. V shed 3 bases, J shed 7 bases, and the junction held 8 bases outside the gene matches. CDR3 bases: TGTGCCAGCAGCGCCGGACTAGCGGGACCGACGGAGCAGTACTTC. It translates to CASSAGLAGPTEQYF.

As regards this clone: This may be a read error, as it is one base from a much larger clone. Other DNA sequences within the sample encode an identical CDR3. V usage is TRBV5-1 and J usage is TRBJ2-5; perhaps TRBD2 as D (5 bases). CDR3 length: 14 amino acids. Germline V gene lookup returns CDR1 SGHRS and CDR2 YFSETQ. V dropped 4 bases and J dropped 1 base, with 11 bases sitting between them. CDR3 region: CASSIGLAQETQYF. The CDR3, as DNA: TGCGCCAGCAGCATAGGGCTAGCCCAAGAGACCCAGTACTTC.

This chain links TRBV30 with TRBJ2-1, with 11 bases fitting TRBD2. Losses at the gene ends were 5 bases for V and 1 base for J; bases not matched to a gene: 13. CDR1 and CDR2 (germline): GTSNPN, SVGIG (reference sequence). The CDR3 is made up of 18 amino acids. CDR3 DNA sequence: TGTGCCTGGCGCGGGGGGCTAGCGGGAGGCAGGTCCTACAATGAGCAGTTCTTC. Translating it yields CAWRGGLAGGRSYNEQFF.

The rearrangement joins TRBV15 to TRBJ2-3; D call uncertain. Germline values: CDR1 LNHNV, CDR2 YYDKDF (reference sequence). Trimming left V 0 bases short and J 0 bases short, with 7 bases between. CDR3 length equals 15 residues. CDR3 loop: CATSRDLTSTDTQYF. CDR3 DNA sequence: TGTGCCACCAGCAGAGATCTTACCAGCACAGATACGCAGTATTTT.

This clone was observed a single time. The J gene is TRBJ2-3, the V gene TRBV7-2; D is unresolved. The CDR3 covers 12 residues. Trimming cost V 5 bases and J 4 bases, with 7 bases left between them. The germline V gene encodes CDR1 SGHTA and CDR2 FQGNSA. Here the CDR3 DNA reads TGTGCCAGCAGCGTCCAAGCAGATACGCAGTATTTT. Translated: CASSVQADTQYF.

This sequence joins TRBV4-1 and TRBJ2-1; 8 nucleotides align to TRBD1. After removal of 4 bases from V and 2 bases from J, the junction contained 4 bases not matched to a gene. The CDR3 is made up of 15 amino acids. The germline V gene encodes CDR1 MGHRA and CDR2 YSYEKL. CDR3 DNA sequence: TGCGCCAGCAGCCCTGGACAGGGCACCTACAATGAGCAGTTCTTC. This sequence encodes CASSPGQGTYNEQFF.

The gene calls are TRBV5-1 and TRBJ2-1; perhaps TRBD2 as D (8 bases). V was shortened by 6 bases and J by 7 bases, with 20 bases between the two germline ends. The V gene's germline CDR1 is SGHRS and CDR2 YFSETQ. This CDR3 contains 15 residues. CDR3: CASNTGAGGTNEQFF. CDR3 bases: TGCGCCAGCAACACAGGGGCGGGAGGTACGAATGAGCAGTTCTTC.

The chain couples TRBV25-1 to TRBJ2-7; D not certain. Germline CDR1 is MGHDK and CDR2 is SYGVNS. Trimming cost V 3 bases and J 2 bases, with 14 bases left between them. This CDR3 contains 15 residues. CDR3: CASSDLNLPPYEQYF. As DNA, the CDR3 is TGTGCCAGCAGTGACCTAAATCTCCCCCCCTACGAGCAGTACTTC.

The J gene is TRBJ1-4, the V gene TRBV5-1, with D perhaps matching TRBD1 (5 bases). This CDR3 has 11 amino acids. Germline CDR1 SGHRS, CDR2 YFSETQ. With 4 bases removed from V and 12 bases from J, the gap between germline ends came to 10 bases. The CDR3 protein is CASSGGLELFF. DNA for the CDR3: TGCGCCAGCAGCGGGGGTTTAGAACTGTTTTTT.

There are a few counts of this clone. The chain has TRBV6-1 and TRBJ2-6; D unclear. V lost 4 bases to trimming and J lost 2 bases, with 9 bases between them. The germline V gene encodes CDR1 MNHNS and CDR2 SASEGT. The CDR3 totals 15 residues. The CDR3 DNA follows: TGTGCCAGCAGTGCCCCCCATACTGGGGCCAACGTCCTGACTTTC. This codes for CASSAPHTGANVLTF.

This clone has only one observation. This sequence joins TRBV28 and TRBJ1-5, with no clear D. V dropped 6 bases and J dropped 7 bases, with 10 bases sitting between them. There are 12 residues in the CDR3. Per the germline V gene, CDR1 is MDHEN and CDR2 is SYDVKM. Written as DNA, the CDR3 is TGTGCCAGCAGAATCGCCGAACAGCCCCAGCATTTT. This gives the protein CASRIAEQPQHF.

J is TRBJ2-3 and V is TRBV28; 14 bases align to TRBD2. The CDR3 has 17 residues. Germline-derived CDR1 and CDR2 are MDHEN and SYDVKM. Trimming removed 6 bases from V and 3 bases from J; junction bases left unmatched: 8. CDR3 coding DNA: TGTGCCAGCAGGAGACTAGCGGGAGGGCCGCGGACAGATACGCAGTATTTT. Its protein is CASRRLAGGPRTDTQYF.

The rearrangement joins TRBV7-3 to TRBJ2-1; possible D gene TRBD2, 5 bases. Trimming left V 6 bases short and J 9 bases short, with 15 bases between. Germline CDR1 SGHTA, CDR2 FQGTGA. The CDR3 extends over 13 amino acids. CDR3 sequence reads: CASRPGEWGEQFF. CDR3 in DNA: TGTGCCAGCAGACCCGGGGAATGGGGTGAGCAGTTCTTC.

The chain links TRBV18 to TRBJ2-2; D gene unclear. Trimming pared 0 bases from V and 4 bases from J, leaving 12 bases between. Germline V CDR1 and CDR2: KGHSH, LQKENI. There are 16 residues in the CDR3. The CDR3 DNA reads as TGTGCCAGCTCACCACCGACGGGCGGACCCACCGGGGAGCTGTTTTTT. Encoded protein: CASSPPTGGPTGELFF.

This chain uses TRBV28 with TRBJ1-1; 8 positions match TRBD1. This CDR3 is built from 13 residues. V shed 10 bases and J 6 bases; nucleotides not matched to a gene: 10. Per germline, CDR1 MDHEN and CDR2 SYDVKM. The CDR3 spells CATLTGVVPEAFF. The CDR3, as DNA: TGTGCCACCCTGACAGGGGTCGTGCCTGAAGCTTTCTTT.

V and J are TRBV5-1 and TRBJ1-4, with D unresolved. The CDR3 is 14 amino acids. Trimming removed 0 bases at V and 14 bases at J, with 17 bases between. Looked up from germline, CDR1 is SGHRS and CDR2 is YFSETQ. CDR3 amino acids: CASSLAFAAGNLFF. The CDR3 nucleotides read TGCGCCAGCAGCTTGGCCTTTGCCGCGGGAAATCTGTTTTTT.